This TCR beta chain appears in the sequencing data of a study of blood T cell repertoires in COVID-19. At the level of the study: The United States, Italy and Spain supplied acute and convalescent COVID-19 samples. Nucleic acid was either cDNA or gDNA, and it came from T cells, B-cell-depleted T cells, or PBMCs.

Unmatched junction bases numbered 5, after V lost 10 bases and J lost 8 bases. The CDR3 is 11 amino acids. This table comes from immunoSEQ multiplex PCR, and its TCRdb copy is limited to in-frame clones, with some not included. The table records fewer than 250,000 clones, just under 90% of them present only once. Enrollment of patients from Seattle took place during active infection, with longitudinal follow-up. This clonotype originated in a man in his thirties or forties with COVID-19, enrolled during active disease. The chain is built from TRBV12-3 or TRBV12-4 and TRBJ1-2, with 9 nucleotides matching TRBD1. The material sequenced was peripheral blood. The CDR3, as DNA: TGTGCCACAGACAGGGGGAACGGCTACACCTTC. Amino acid sequence: CATDRGNGYTF.